The following is a T cell receptor beta chain sequence with its context. The sample originates from a study of blood T cell repertoires in COVID-19. At the level of the study: Acute and convalescent COVID-19 specimens originated in the United States, Italy and Spain. Nucleic acid was either cDNA or gDNA, and it came from T cells, B-cell-depleted T cells, or PBMCs.

The germline V gene encodes CDR1 MNHEY and CDR2 SMNVEV (reference sequence). V was pared by 6 bases and J by 6 bases, with 5 bases of the junction left unmatched. The CDR3 covers 13 residues. Seattle patients were enrolled while actively infected and followed longitudinally. Per the original methods: Nucleated cell number was recorded as an estimate derived from reference gene primer amplification. Sequencing was performed with immunoSEQ multiplex PCR; in TCRdb, only in-frame clones are kept and a portion is missing. V, J and clone size are taken as reported in that table, and D and trimming were inferred from the DNA itself. This table has hundreds of thousands of clones, roughly 89% appearing once.

The chain employs TRBV27 and TRBJ2-1; 7 nucleotides match TRBD2. The TCR originated in a woman aged 40 to 55 with COVID-19, enrolled during active disease. Sequenced material: peripheral blood. The CDR3 region is CASRGDYFNEQFF. CDR3 nucleotides: TGTGCCAGCAGGGGGGACTATTTCAATGAGCAGTTCTTC.